This TCR beta chain was sequenced during a study of T cell responses to AZD1222 COVID-19 vaccine. TCRdb's table, derived via immunoSEQ multiplex PCR, lists solely in-frame clones and lacks some. The sample holds about 140,000 clones. Study-wide results and caveats: Unmutated variant regions are reportedly the target of nearly half of TCRs that are spike-specific.

Concerning this clone itself: Its antigen remains unknown. The same CDR3 can be traced to other DNA sequences in this sample.

This TCR came from an adult in good health. Sequenced sample: peripheral blood.

CDR3 DNA sequence: TGTGCCAGCTCACCGGGCCGGAACACTGAAGCTTTCTTT. It translates to CASSPGRNTEAFF. The V call is TRBV18, the J call TRBJ1-1, with D hard to call. This CDR3 spans 13 amino acids. The germline gives CDR1 KGHSH, CDR2 LQKENI. Trimming took off 3 bases at V and 1 base at J, with 6 bases between the two ends.